The table lists the clone carrying this TCR beta chain with many counts. The target antigen is unknown. The sample originates from a study of neurological immune-mediated disorders. Regarding the study as a whole: None of the CDR3 amino acid sequences in expanded clones turned up in more than one subject, which points to private repertoires in all groups. The level of TCR clonal expansion was highest in patients with HTLV-1-associated myelopathy and lowest in multiple sclerosis, where it fell below the level seen in healthy controls.

Time point: longitudinal time-point 2. 2 million PBMCs stored at -80 C were the source of the unsorted libraries. Synthesis of cDNA used 5'RACE (with 10-nucleotide random UMIs). TCRdb reprocessed the 5' RACE reads with MiXCR, giving one entry per CDR3 protein. The sample holds roughly 34,000 distinct CDR3 sequences; about 12% are singletons and the top ten take around 2.3%. The sequence was collected from a woman aged 40 to 55 in good health. Sequencing was performed on PBMCs.

CDR3 region: CSAPIGGLPNTEAFF. DNA of the CDR3: TGCAGTGCCCCCATTGGTGGCCTACCGAACACTGAAGCTTTCTTT. The V gene is TRBV20-1, the J gene TRBJ1-1; D gene unclear. Looked up from germline, CDR1 is DFQATT and CDR2 is SNEGSKA (reference sequence). This CDR3 has 15 amino acids. V lost 6 bases, J lost 1 base, and 18 bases lay in between.